This TCR beta chain was profiled in a study of shared clonotypes between healthy human individuals. Assay runs were performed at deep level. DNA at about 0.2 ug, roughly 30,000 T cell genomes, went into sorted-subset replicate PCRs. The authors' processing: Junction-only sequences without quality scores came from ImmunoSEQ, so filtering differed. TCRdb's table, derived via immunoSEQ multiplex PCR, lists solely in-frame clones and lacks some. V, J and clone size are those of that table, while D and trimming were read from the DNA. This table holds approximately 2,300,000 clones, just under 95% found once. Germline lookup yields CDR1 DFQATT and CDR2 SNEGSKA (reference sequence). This CDR3 comprises 11 residues. V lost 6 bases and J lost 10, with 10 bases in between.

The chain links TRBV20-1 to TRBJ1-6, with D unresolved. Sequenced input: naive CD4+ T cells from PBMCs. Described subset: CD45RA+ positively selected. The source is a man aged 18 to 30 in good health. Some clones in this sample may be carry-over from other donors' samples. The CDR3 coding sequence is TGCAGTGCCACCCCAGCGTCACCCCTCCACTTT. Protein product: CSATPASPLHF.